This T cell receptor beta chain was found in a study of shared clonotypes between healthy human individuals. The wider study: Three CD4 naive, three CD4 memory, two CD8 naive and one CD8 memory plate were used per donor. Whole-study findings and limits: Naive subsets generally exceeded memory subsets in estimated richness.

Sequencing was performed with immunoSEQ multiplex PCR; in TCRdb, only in-frame clones are kept and a portion is missing. The top ten hold about 1.5% of the sample, which has over a million clones, 75% seen once. With respect to this clone: Antigen unknown.

This CDR3 region has 14 residues. The germline gives CDR1 ENHRY, CDR2 SYGVKD. The V gene lost 11 bases and the J gene lost 1 base, with 17 bases spanning the gap. The TCR originated in a man between 18 and 29 years old in good health. The chain links TRBV10-3 to TRBJ1-1, with D possibly matching TRBD1 (6 bases). Sequences were obtained from memory CD4+ T cells sorted from blood. Subset defined: CD45RA-negative fraction. The CDR3 here is CAAHREGANTEAFF. The CDR3 bases are TGTGCCGCCCACAGGGAAGGGGCGAACACTGAAGCTTTCTTT.